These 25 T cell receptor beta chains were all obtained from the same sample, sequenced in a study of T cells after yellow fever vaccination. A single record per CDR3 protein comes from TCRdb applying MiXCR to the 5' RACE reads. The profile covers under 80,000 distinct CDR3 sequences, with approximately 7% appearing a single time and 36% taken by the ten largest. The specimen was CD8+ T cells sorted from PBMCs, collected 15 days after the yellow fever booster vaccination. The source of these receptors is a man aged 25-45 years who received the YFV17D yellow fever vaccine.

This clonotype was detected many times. The CDR3 spells CSGEQGTDTQYF. The CDR3 bases are TGCAGTGGGGAACAGGGCACAGATACGCAGTATTTT. The chain carries TRBV20-1 and TRBJ2-3; maybe TRBD1 (5 bases). CDR1 and CDR2 from the germline V gene are DFQATT and SNEGSKA (reference sequence). The V gene lost 7 bases and the J gene lost 1 base, with 9 bases spanning the gap. The CDR3 extends over 12 amino acids.

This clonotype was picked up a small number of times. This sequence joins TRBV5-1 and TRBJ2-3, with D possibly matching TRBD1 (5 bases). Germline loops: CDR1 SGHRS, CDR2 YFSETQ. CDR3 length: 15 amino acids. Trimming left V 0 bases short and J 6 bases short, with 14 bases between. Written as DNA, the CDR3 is TGCGCCAGCAGCTTGGCGTGGGGCTACGGGGATACGCAGTATTTT. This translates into CASSLAWGYGDTQYF.

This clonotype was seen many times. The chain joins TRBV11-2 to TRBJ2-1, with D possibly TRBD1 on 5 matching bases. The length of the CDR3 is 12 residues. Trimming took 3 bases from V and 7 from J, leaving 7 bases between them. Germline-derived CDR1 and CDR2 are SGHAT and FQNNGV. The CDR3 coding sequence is TGTGCCAGCAGCTTGACAGAAAATGAGCAGTTCTTC. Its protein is CASSLTENEQFF.

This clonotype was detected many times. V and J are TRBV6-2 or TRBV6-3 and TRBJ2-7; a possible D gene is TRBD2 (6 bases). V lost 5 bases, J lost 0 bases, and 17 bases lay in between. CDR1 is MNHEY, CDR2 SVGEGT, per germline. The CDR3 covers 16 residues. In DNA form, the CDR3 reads TGTGCCAGCAGTCGGGAGCCGACAGAACTCTCCTACGAGCAGTACTTC. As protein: CASSREPTELSYEQYF.

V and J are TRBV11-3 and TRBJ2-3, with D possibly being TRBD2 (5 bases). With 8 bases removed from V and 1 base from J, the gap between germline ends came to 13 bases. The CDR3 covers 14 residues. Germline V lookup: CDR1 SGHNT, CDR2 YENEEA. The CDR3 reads CASSNDGGTDTQYF. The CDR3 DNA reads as TGTGCCAGCTCAAACGACGGGGGCACAGATACGCAGTATTTT.

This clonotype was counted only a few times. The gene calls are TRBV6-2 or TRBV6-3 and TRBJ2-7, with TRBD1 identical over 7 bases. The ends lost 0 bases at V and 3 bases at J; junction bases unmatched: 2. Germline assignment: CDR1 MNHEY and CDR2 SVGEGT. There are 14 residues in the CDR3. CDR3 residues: CASSYSGQVYEQYF. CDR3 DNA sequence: TGTGCCAGCAGTTACTCCGGACAGGTCTACGAGCAGTACTTC.

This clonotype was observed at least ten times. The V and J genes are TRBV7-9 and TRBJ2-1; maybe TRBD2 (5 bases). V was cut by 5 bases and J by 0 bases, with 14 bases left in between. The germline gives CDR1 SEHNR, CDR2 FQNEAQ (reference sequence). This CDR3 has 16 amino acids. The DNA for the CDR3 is TGTGCCAGCAGCACCGCCGGACTTAGCTCCTACAATGAGCAGTTCTTC. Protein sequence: CASSTAGLSSYNEQFF.

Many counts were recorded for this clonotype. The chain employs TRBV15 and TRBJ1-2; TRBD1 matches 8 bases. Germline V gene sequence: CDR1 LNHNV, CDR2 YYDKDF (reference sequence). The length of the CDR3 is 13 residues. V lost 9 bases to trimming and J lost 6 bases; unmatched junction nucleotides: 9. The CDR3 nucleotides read TGTGCCACGGTAGCCGGGACAGGAAATGGCTACACCTTC. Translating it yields CATVAGTGNGYTF.

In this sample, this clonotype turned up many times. The CDR3 coding sequence is TGTGCCAGCAGTTACTCCAGCAAGGGCGGCTACACCTTC. Translated, it gives CASSYSSKGGYTF. The chain employs TRBV6-5 and TRBJ1-2; D not resolved. V was shortened by 0 bases and J by 8 bases, with 10 bases between the two germline ends. The CDR3 length is 13 residues. Germline values: CDR1 MNHEY, CDR2 SVGAGI.

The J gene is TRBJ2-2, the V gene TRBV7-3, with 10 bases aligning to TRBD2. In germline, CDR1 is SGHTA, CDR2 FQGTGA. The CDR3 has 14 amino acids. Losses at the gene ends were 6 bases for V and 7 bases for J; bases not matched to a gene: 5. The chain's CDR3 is CASSNGLADGELFF. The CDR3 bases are TGTGCCAGCAGTAACGGACTAGCGGACGGGGAGCTGTTTTTT.

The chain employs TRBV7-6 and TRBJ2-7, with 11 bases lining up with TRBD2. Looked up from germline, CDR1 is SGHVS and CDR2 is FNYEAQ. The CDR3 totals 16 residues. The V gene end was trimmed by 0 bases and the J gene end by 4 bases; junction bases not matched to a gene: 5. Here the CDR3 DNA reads TGTGCCAGCAGCTTAGCCCAGGCTAGCGGGGGGTACGAGCAGTACTTC. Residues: CASSLAQASGGYEQYF.

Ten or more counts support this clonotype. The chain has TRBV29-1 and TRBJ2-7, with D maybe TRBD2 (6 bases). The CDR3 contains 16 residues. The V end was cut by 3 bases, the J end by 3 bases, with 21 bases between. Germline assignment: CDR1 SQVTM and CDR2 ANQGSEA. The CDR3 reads CSVEGRDGGTLYEQYF. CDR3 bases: TGCAGCGTTGAGGGTCGTGACGGGGGAACCCTCTACGAGCAGTACTTC.

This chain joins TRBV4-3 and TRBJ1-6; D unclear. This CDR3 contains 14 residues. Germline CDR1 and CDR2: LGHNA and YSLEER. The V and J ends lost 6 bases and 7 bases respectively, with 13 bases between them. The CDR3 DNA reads TGCGCCAGCAGGGACGAAGGTTGGAATTCACCCCTCCACTTT. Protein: CASRDEGWNSPLHF.

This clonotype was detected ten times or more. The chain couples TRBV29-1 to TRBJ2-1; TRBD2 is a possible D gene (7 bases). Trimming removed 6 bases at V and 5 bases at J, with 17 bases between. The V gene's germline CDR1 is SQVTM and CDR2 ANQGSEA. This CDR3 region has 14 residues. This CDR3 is CSVPAGAAHNEQFF. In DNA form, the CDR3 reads TGCAGCGTGCCCGCGGGGGCAGCCCACAATGAGCAGTTCTTC.

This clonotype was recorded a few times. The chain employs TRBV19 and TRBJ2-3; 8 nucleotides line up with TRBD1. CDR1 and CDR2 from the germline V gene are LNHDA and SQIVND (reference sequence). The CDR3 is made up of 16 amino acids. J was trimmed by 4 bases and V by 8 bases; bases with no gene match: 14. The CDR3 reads CASRSTPGQASDTQYF. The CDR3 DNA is TGTGCCAGTCGCTCGACTCCGGGACAGGCATCAGATACGCAGTATTTT.

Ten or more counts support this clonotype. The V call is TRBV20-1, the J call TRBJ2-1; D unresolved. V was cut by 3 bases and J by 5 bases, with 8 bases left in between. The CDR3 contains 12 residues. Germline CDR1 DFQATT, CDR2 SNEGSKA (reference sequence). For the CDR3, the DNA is TGCAGTGCTAGGGATCTCGACAATGAGCAGTTCTTC. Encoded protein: CSARDLDNEQFF.

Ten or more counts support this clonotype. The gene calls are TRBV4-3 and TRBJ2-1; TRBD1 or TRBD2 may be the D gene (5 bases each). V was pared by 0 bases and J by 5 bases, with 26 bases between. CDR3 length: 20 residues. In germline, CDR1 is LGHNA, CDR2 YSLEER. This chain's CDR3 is CASSQDWGRTPDPDNNEQFF. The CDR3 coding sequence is TGCGCCAGCAGCCAAGATTGGGGCAGGACTCCCGACCCGGACAACAATGAGCAGTTCTTC.

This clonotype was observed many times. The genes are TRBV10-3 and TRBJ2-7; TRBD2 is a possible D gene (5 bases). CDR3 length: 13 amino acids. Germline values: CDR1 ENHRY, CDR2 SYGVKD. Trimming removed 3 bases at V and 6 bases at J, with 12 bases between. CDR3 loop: CAISEPGRGEQYF. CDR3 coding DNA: TGTGCCATCAGTGAACCCGGCCGGGGCGAGCAGTACTTC.

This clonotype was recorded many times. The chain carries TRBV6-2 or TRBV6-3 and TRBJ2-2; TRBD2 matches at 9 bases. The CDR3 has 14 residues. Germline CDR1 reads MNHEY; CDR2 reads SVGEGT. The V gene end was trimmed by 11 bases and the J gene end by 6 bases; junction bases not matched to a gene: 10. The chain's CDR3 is CAVASGNNAGELFF. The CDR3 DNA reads TGTGCCGTGGCTAGCGGGAATAACGCCGGGGAGCTGTTTTTT.

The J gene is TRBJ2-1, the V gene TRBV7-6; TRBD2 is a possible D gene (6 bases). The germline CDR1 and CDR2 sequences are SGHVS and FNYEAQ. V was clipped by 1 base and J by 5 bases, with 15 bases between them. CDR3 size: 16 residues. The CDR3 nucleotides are TGTGCCAGCAGCTTAGTAGTGGGAGGTCGGAACAATGAGCAGTTCTTC. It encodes CASSLVVGGRNNEQFF.

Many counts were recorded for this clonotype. The CDR3 protein is CASSFTASGSHEQYF. CDR3 nucleotide sequence: TGTGCCAGCAGTTTCACGGCTAGCGGGAGTCACGAGCAGTACTTC. The chain couples TRBV12-3 or TRBV12-4 to TRBJ2-7; 10 bases align to TRBD2. This CDR3 region has 15 residues. V lost 3 bases, J lost 5 bases, and 7 bases stayed unmatched.

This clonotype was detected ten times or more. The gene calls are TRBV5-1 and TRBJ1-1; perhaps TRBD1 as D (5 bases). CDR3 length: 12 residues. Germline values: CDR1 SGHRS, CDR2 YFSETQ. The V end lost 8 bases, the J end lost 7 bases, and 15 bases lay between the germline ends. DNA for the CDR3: TGCGCCAGTGGTCTTGGGGCGAGTGAAGCTTTCTTT. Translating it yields CASGLGASEAFF.

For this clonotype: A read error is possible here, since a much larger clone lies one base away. The CDR3 coding sequence is TGTGCCAGCAGTGACTCGAATCTAGCGGGAGATGGTGAGCAGTTCTTC. Protein product: CASSDSNLAGDGEQFF. The rearrangement joins TRBV6-4 to TRBJ2-1; 10 nucleotides agree with TRBD2. CDR3 length: 16 residues. Germline-derived CDR1 and CDR2 are MRHNA and SNTAGT. The J segment lost 9 bases and the V segment lost 0 bases, leaving 8 bases of the junction unmatched.

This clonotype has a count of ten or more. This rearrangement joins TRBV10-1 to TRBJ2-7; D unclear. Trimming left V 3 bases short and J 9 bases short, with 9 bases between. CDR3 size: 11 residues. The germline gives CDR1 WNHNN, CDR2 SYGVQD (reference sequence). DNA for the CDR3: TGCGCCAGCAGTGACCCCGGCGGGCAGTACTTC. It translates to CASSDPGGQYF.

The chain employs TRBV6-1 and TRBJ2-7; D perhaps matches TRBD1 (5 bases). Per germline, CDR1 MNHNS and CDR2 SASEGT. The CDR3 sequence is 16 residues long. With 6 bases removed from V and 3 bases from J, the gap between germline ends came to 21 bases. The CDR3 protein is CASSLSRVWGNYEQYF. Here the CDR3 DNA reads TGTGCCAGCAGCCTTAGCAGGGTTTGGGGAAACTACGAGCAGTACTTC.